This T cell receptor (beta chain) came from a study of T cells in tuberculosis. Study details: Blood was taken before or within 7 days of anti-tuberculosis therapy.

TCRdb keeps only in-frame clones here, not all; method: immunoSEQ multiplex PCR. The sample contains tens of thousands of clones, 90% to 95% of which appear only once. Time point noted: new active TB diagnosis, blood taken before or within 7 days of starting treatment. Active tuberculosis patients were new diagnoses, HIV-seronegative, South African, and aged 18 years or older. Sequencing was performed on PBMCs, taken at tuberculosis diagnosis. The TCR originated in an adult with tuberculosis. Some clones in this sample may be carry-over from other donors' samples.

CDR3 sequence: CASSIVLWALAKNIQYF. DNA of the CDR3: TGTGCCAGTAGTATAGTGCTTTGGGCCTTAGCCAAAAACATTCAGTACTTC. The V gene is TRBV19, the J gene TRBJ2-4; D ambiguous. Germline V gene data show CDR1 as LNHDA and CDR2 as SQIVND (reference sequence). V lost 1 base, J lost 0 bases, and 13 bases lay in between. The CDR3 has 17 residues. The full variable domain, in which reference TRBV19 and TRBJ2-4 provide the parts outside the CDR3, is DGGITQSPKYLFRKEGQNVTLSCEQNLNHDAMYWYRQDPGQGLRLIYYSQIVNDFQKGDIAEGYSVSREKKESFPLTVTSAQKNPTAFYLCASSIVLWALAKNIQYFGAGTRLSVL.